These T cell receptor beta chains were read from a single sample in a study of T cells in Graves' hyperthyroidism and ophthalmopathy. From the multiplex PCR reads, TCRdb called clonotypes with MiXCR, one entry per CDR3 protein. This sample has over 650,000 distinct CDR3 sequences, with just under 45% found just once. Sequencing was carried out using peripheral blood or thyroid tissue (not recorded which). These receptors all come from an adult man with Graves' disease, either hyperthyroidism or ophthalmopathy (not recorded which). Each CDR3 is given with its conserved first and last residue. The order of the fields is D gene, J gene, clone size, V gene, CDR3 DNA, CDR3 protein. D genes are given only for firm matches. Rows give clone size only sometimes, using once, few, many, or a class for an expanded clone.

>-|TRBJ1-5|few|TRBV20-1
TGCAGTGCGGAGACAGGAGTGAATCAGCCCCAGCATTTT
CSAETGVNQPQHF
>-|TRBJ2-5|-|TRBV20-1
TGCAGTGCTAGAGATGTGGCTCCACAAGAGACCCAGTACTTC
CSARDVAPQETQYF
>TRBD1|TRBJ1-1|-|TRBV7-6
TGTGCCAGCAGCTACAGGGGTCGTATCTCAGGGGTGAACACTGAAGCTTTCTTT
CASSYRGRISGVNTEAFF
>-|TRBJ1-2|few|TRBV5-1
TGCGCCACTAGAGAGGACCTTAACTATGGCTACACCTTC
CATREDLNYGYTF
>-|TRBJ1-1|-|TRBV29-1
TGCAGCCCTACGACGGGGGTGAACACTGAAGCTTTCTTT
CSPTTGVNTEAFF
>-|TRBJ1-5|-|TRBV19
TGTGCCAGTAGTAACGACAGAGGGAATCAGCCCCAGCATTTT
CASSNDRGNQPQHF
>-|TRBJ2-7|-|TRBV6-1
TGTGCCAGCAGTGAAGGTAACAGCATATACGAGCAGTACTTC
CASSEGNSIYEQYF
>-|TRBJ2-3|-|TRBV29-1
TGCAGCGTTCGTAACATCCTGTCAGATACGCAGTATTTT
CSVRNILSDTQYF
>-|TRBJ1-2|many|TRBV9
TGTGCCAGCAGCGGCGGGGGCTACACCTTC
CASSGGGYTF
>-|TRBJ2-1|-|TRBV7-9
TGTGCCAGCAGCTTAGAGGGTGAGCAGTTCTTC
CASSLEGEQFF
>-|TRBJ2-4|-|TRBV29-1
TGCAGCGTTGAAGGTGAGGCGGCAGTGCAGTACTTC
CSVEGEAAVQYF
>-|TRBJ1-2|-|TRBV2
TGTGCCAGCAGTGCCCTACAGGAGTATGGCTACACCTTC
CASSALQEYGYTF
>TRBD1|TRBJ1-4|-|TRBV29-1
TGCAGCTTGAACACAGGGGGTAATGAAAAACTGTTTTTT
CSLNTGGNEKLFF
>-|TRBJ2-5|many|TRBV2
TGTGCCAGCAAGACAGGAACGGGGTGGGAGACCCAGTACTTC
CASKTGTGWETQYF
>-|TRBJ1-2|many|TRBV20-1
TGCAGTGCTAGCATCAGGGATTATGGCTACACCTTC
CSASIRDYGYTF
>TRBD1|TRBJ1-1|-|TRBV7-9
TGTGCCAGCAGTGCTACCGGGACAGATGCCACTGAAGCTTTCTTT
CASSATGTDATEAFF
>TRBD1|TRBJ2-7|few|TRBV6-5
TGTGCCAGCAGTCACCCAGACAGGGTCTACGAGCAGTACTTC
CASSHPDRVYEQYF
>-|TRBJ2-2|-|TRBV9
TGTGCCAGCAGCGTACGGGGGTTGACCAGGGAGCTGTTTTTT
CASSVRGLTRELFF
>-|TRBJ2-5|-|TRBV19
TGTGCCAGTAGTTCCGGCCCAGCACAGACCCAGTACTTC
CASSSGPAQTQYF
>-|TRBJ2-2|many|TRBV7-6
TGTGCCAGCAGCTTAGGGACAGAGACGGGGGAGCTGTTTTTT
CASSLGTETGELFF
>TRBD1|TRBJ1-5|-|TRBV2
TGTGCCCTAGGGGCGGGGACAGGTTTAAGTAATCAGCCCCAGCATTTT
CALGAGTGLSNQPQHF
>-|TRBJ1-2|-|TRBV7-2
TGTGCCAGCAGCCCTAGCGACGGCAGGGTAGTCGGCTACACCTTC
CASSPSDGRVVGYTF
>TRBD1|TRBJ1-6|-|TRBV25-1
TGTGCCAGCGTTCAAGCGGGACAGGGGAATTCACCCCTCCACTTT
CASVQAGQGNSPLHF
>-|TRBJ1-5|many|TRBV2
TGTGCCAGCAGTGAAAAGACACCAAATCAGCCCCAGCATTTT
CASSEKTPNQPQHF
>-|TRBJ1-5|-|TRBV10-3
TGTGCCATCAAGGACGGTCCCCTCCAGGCCCAGCATTTT
CAIKDGPLQAQHF
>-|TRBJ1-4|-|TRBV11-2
TGTGCCAGCAGCACGAACCAGGGAAACGAGGGTGAAAAACTGTTTTTT
CASSTNQGNEGEKLFF
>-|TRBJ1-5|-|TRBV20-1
TGCAGTGCTAGGGGGGGAACGGCGAGCAATCAGCCCCAGCATTTT
CSARGGTASNQPQHF